What follows are 27 T cell receptor beta chains derived from one specimen sequenced in a study of a mutant IDH1 vaccine in newly diagnosed glioma. Noted time point: week 23, last vaccination. It was 300 ug of mutant IDH1 20-mer peptide that made up each vaccine dose, given with topical imiquimod. Repertoires were generated with immunoSEQ multiplex PCR, while TCRdb's copy carries only in-frame clones and drops some. This sample yields 35,000 to 50,000 clones, of which approximately 90% are seen a single time; 3.5% to 4% belongs to the top ten. Their cognate antigens are unknown. Here the sequenced sample was PBMCs, taken from a glioma patient whose treatment included an IDH1 peptide vaccine. Receptors originate from a man in his forties or fifties with glioma.

The V call is TRBV2, the J call TRBJ2-3; D may be TRBD1 (6 bases). CDR1 is SNHLY, CDR2 FYNNEI, per germline. The CDR3 has 15 residues. Trimming cost V 2 bases and J 2 bases, with 11 bases left between them. CDR3: CASSESYRATDTQYF. The CDR3 DNA follows: TGTGCCAGCAGTGAATCATACAGGGCCACAGATACGCAGTATTTT.

This clone was counted once. The genes are TRBV6-5 and TRBJ1-1, with a possible D match to TRBD1 (5 bases). Germline V lookup: CDR1 MNHEY, CDR2 SVGAGI. The CDR3 length is 12 residues. V was trimmed by 6 bases and J by 0 bases, leaving 5 bases between them. The CDR3 spells CASRTVNTEAFF. The CDR3 region has the DNA TGTGCCAGCAGGACAGTGAACACTGAAGCTTTCTTT.

The rearrangement joins TRBV29-1 to TRBJ1-1; 7 positions match TRBD1. This CDR3 is 13 amino acids long. V dropped 8 bases and J dropped 4; count of bases not matched to a gene: 10. CDR1 and CDR2 from the germline V gene are SQVTM and ANQGSEA. Here the CDR3 DNA reads TGCAGCTCCAAGACAGGGACGGGCACTGAAGCTTTCTTT. Its translation is CSSKTGTGTEAFF.

This chain links TRBV7-8 with TRBJ2-2, with D unresolved. V was pared by 2 bases and J by 0 bases, with 7 bases between. The CDR3 spans 15 residues. Germline CDR1 is SGHVS and CDR2 is FQNEAQ. CDR3 DNA: TGTGCCAGCAGCTTACTGGCGTCGAACACCGGGGAGCTGTTTTTT. This translates into CASSLLASNTGELFF.

The chain combines TRBV9 with TRBJ1-2, with a possible D match to TRBD1 (5 bases). Germline V gene data show CDR1 as SGDLS and CDR2 as YYNGEE. Trimming shortened V by 4 bases and J by 2 bases, and 9 bases separated the two germline ends. This CDR3 spans 13 amino acids. The CDR3 DNA reads TGTGCCAGCAGCCGAGACAGAAACTATGGCTACACCTTC. Its protein is CASSRDRNYGYTF.

This chain connects TRBV5-1 to TRBJ2-7, with 7 bases lining up with TRBD2. Unmatched junction bases numbered 5, after V lost 0 bases and J lost 5 bases. The CDR3 spans 14 residues. CDR1 and CDR2 (germline): SGHRS, YFSETQ. The CDR3 region is CASSLGQRGDEQYF. As DNA, the CDR3 is TGCGCCAGCAGCTTGGGCCAGCGGGGAGACGAGCAGTACTTC.

J is TRBJ2-1 and V is TRBV25-1, with D unclear. This CDR3 is built from 10 residues. Germline CDR1 reads MGHDK; CDR2 reads SYGVNS. Trimming removed 8 bases at V and 5 bases at J, with 4 bases between. CDR3 amino acids: CASGNNEQFF. CDR3 nucleotides: TGTGCCAGCGGGAACAATGAGCAGTTCTTC. Drawing the rest from reference TRBV25-1 and TRBJ2-1, the complete variable domain is EADIYQTPRYLVIGTGKKITLECSQTMGHDKMYWYQQDPGMELHLIHYSYGVNSTEKGDLSSESTVSRIRTEHFPLTLESARPSHTSQYLCASGNNEQFFGPGTRLTVL.

The chain combines TRBV7-2 with TRBJ2-7; maybe TRBD1 (6 bases). Germline assignment: CDR1 SGHTA and CDR2 FQGNSA. The germline V and J ends were trimmed by 5 bases and 6 bases, with 23 bases remaining between them. The CDR3 runs 16 residues. The CDR3 sequence: CASSRQGGQWPREQYF. In DNA, the CDR3 is TGTGCCAGCAGCCGTCAGGGTGGACAGTGGCCTCGCGAGCAGTACTTC. The variable domain in full, completed from reference TRBV7-2 and TRBJ2-7, reads GAGVSQSPSNKVTEKGKDVELRCDPISGHTALYWYRQSLGQGLEFLIYFQGNSAPDKSGLPSDRFSAERTGGSVSTLTIQRTQQEDSAVYLCASSRQGGQWPREQYFGPGTRLTVT.

The V call is TRBV27, the J call TRBJ2-1, with a tentative D call TRBD2 (5 bases). In germline, CDR1 is MNHEY, CDR2 SMNVEV (reference sequence). The CDR3 contains 14 residues. V gave up 2 bases and J gave up 4 bases, with 9 bases separating them. The CDR3 DNA reads as TGTGCCAGCAGTTTAGTGTGGGAGTACAATGAGCAGTTCTTC. Translation gives CASSLVWEYNEQFF.

This chain joins TRBV4-3 and TRBJ1-2; 8 bases line up with TRBD1. The V gene end was trimmed by 2 bases and the J gene end by 4 bases; junction bases not matched to a gene: 9. Germline-derived CDR1 and CDR2 are LGHNA and YSLEER. The CDR3 runs to 16 residues. The CDR3 spells CASSQPGQAYPYGYTF. Here the CDR3 DNA reads TGCGCCAGCAGCCAACCGGGACAGGCATACCCCTATGGCTACACCTTC.

This clone was observed a single time. J is TRBJ1-4 and V is TRBV6-5; 9 bases align to TRBD1. CDR3 length equals 15 residues. The germline V gene encodes CDR1 MNHEY and CDR2 SVGAGI. V shed 2 bases and J 8 bases; nucleotides not matched to a gene: 6. DNA for the CDR3: TGTGCCAGCAGTTACGGGACAGGGTCACGGGAAAAACTGTTTTTT. Residues: CASSYGTGSREKLFF.

Points on this clone: One end of the junction does not line up with germline, which may come from a read error. The chain uses TRBV6-6 and TRBJ2-7, with TRBD1 as a possible D gene (5 bases). The CDR3 covers 11 residues. Germline CDR1 is MNHNY and CDR2 is SVGAGI (reference sequence). CDR3 DNA sequence: TGTGCCAGCAGTTATGAAAGGACAAGATCCTTC. The encoded protein is CASSYERTRSF.

This clone turned up a few times. The rearrangement links TRBV2 to TRBJ2-7; maybe TRBD1 (6 bases). V was trimmed by 4 bases and J by 4 bases, leaving 17 bases between them. CDR1 SNHLY and CDR2 FYNNEI come from the germline V gene. This CDR3 comprises 15 residues. Here the CDR3 reads CASSARLLGGYEQYF. The CDR3 DNA reads TGTGCCAGCAGTGCTCGACTCTTAGGGGGTTACGAGCAGTACTTC.

A word on this clone: Additional DNA sequences in this sample encode the identical CDR3. The CDR3 reads CASSVRGVSTNSPLHF. The CDR3 DNA sequence: TGTGCCAGCAGCGTACGAGGGGTCAGTACGAATTCACCCCTCCACTTT. The rearrangement links TRBV9 to TRBJ1-6, with D possibly TRBD1 on 5 matching bases. The CDR3 totals 16 residues. The germline V gene encodes CDR1 SGDLS and CDR2 YYNGEE. V shed 1 base and J shed 7 bases, with 15 bases lying between them.

The chain joins TRBV27 to TRBJ1-2; 8 bases match TRBD1. V lost 6 bases, J lost 6 bases, and 3 bases stayed unmatched. Germline CDR1 and CDR2: MNHEY and SMNVEV (reference sequence). This CDR3 spans 12 amino acids. CDR3 in DNA: TGTGCCAGCAGCCTGACAGGGGATGGCTACACCTTC. Amino acid sequence: CASSLTGDGYTF.

The genes are TRBV7-5 and TRBJ2-7; the table assigns TRBD2, which was not confirmed against the DNA. TRBV7-5 is shown as a pseudogene. The CDR3 covers 16 residues. CDR3 sequence: CARSRQAGTSAYEQYF. The CDR3 DNA is TGTGCCAGAAGCCGTCAGGCCGGGACTAGCGCCTACGAGCAGTACTTC.

The chain employs TRBV20-1 and TRBJ1-1; D remains unclear. The germline CDR1 and CDR2 sequences are DFQATT and SNEGSKA (reference sequence). With 6 bases removed from V and 10 bases from J, the gap between germline ends came to 15 bases. The CDR3 extends over 11 amino acids. The CDR3 sequence: CSAPDPPGAFF. CDR3 DNA: TGCAGTGCGCCAGACCCCCCGGGAGCTTTCTTT.

The chain joins TRBV29-1 to TRBJ2-2, with 10 bases that match TRBD1. J was trimmed by 6 bases and V by 1 base; bases with no gene match: 8. This CDR3 comprises 16 residues. Germline V lookup: CDR1 SQVTM, CDR2 ANQGSEA. Written as DNA, the CDR3 is TGCAGCGTTGAAGGGGTGTGGACAGGGGGAGCCGGGGAGCTGTTTTTT. Its protein product is CSVEGVWTGGAGELFF.

The chain uses TRBV19 and TRBJ1-1; 8 bases match TRBD1. The ends lost 4 bases at V and 4 bases at J; junction bases unmatched: 14. CDR1 is LNHDA and CDR2 is SQIVND in the germline V gene (reference sequence). This CDR3 comprises 17 residues. Here the CDR3 reads CASSRYSGTGSGTEAFF. CDR3 DNA: TGTGCCAGTAGTAGATACTCCGGGACAGGTAGCGGCACTGAAGCTTTCTTT.

The CDR3 spells CASMGDTNTGELFF. The CDR3 DNA is TGCGCCAGCATGGGTGACACGAACACCGGGGAGCTGTTTTTT. The chain carries TRBV10-2 and TRBJ2-2; D is unclear. With 7 bases removed from V and 0 bases from J, the gap between germline ends came to 9 bases. The CDR3 sequence is 14 residues long. Germline CDR1 is WSHSY and CDR2 is SAAADI.

The chain links TRBV6-5 to TRBJ2-7, with 10 bases fitting TRBD2. CDR1 is MNHEY and CDR2 is SVGAGI in the germline V gene. The ends lost 5 bases at V and 2 bases at J; junction bases unmatched: 6. CDR3 length equals 15 residues. CDR3 nucleotides: TGTGCCAGCAGTCACAGCACTAGCGGGACCTACGAGCAGTACTTC. The encoded protein is CASSHSTSGTYEQYF.

The chain has TRBV4-3 and TRBJ2-7; no reliable D call. V was clipped by 0 bases and J by 2 bases, with 14 bases between them. Looked up from germline, CDR1 is LGHNA and CDR2 is YSLEER. This CDR3 has 16 amino acids. The CDR3 DNA reads as TGCGCCAGCAGCCAAGATCCCACTACTTGGCCCTACGAGCAGTACTTC. This gives the protein CASSQDPTTWPYEQYF.

This clone has only a few counts. This chain uses TRBV29-1 with TRBJ1-2; no firm D call. V gave up 1 base and J gave up 7 bases, with 10 bases separating them. The CDR3 runs 12 residues. Looked up from germline, CDR1 is SQVTM and CDR2 is ANQGSEA. The CDR3 bases are TGCAGCGTTGAAGTGGCAGTAGGTGGCTACACCTTC. Its translation: CSVEVAVGGYTF. Full variable domain (rest looked up from reference TRBV29-1 and TRBJ1-2): SAVISQKPSRDICQRGTSLTIQCQVDSQVTMMFWYRQQPGQSLTLIATANQGSEATYESGFVIDKFPISRPNLTFSTLTVSNMSPEDSSIYLCSVEVAVGGYTFGSGTRLTVV.

The genes are TRBV7-2 and TRBJ1-4; D may be TRBD1 (6 bases). This CDR3 contains 15 residues. Between the trimmed V and J ends, which lost 5 bases and 5 bases, there was a span of 15 bases. Per the germline V gene, CDR1 is SGHTA and CDR2 is FQGNSA. Written as DNA, the CDR3 is TGTGCCAGCAGCCACCAGACAGGTCCCAATGAAAAACTGTTTTTT. Amino acid sequence: CASSHQTGPNEKLFF.

The rearrangement joins TRBV19 to TRBJ1-6; the match to TRBD1 covers 8 bases. This CDR3 spans 13 amino acids. V lost 7 bases, J lost 7 bases, and 3 bases stayed unmatched. Germline V CDR1 and CDR2: LNHDA, SQIVND (reference sequence). The CDR3 DNA reads TGTGCCAGTAAGAACAGGGGGAATTCACCCCTCCACTTT. Residues: CASKNRGNSPLHF.

The chain is built from TRBV5-6 and TRBJ2-1, with a tentative D call TRBD1 (6 bases). The germline V and J ends were trimmed by 3 bases and 0 bases, with 10 bases remaining between them. The CDR3 has 15 amino acids. Germline CDR1 is SGHDT and CDR2 is YYEEEE. CDR3 nucleotides: TGTGCCAGCAGCTCGGGACACCTCTCCTACAATGAGCAGTTCTTC. Its protein product is CASSSGHLSYNEQFF.

The gene calls are TRBV11-2 and TRBJ2-7; D remains ambiguous. Looked up from germline, CDR1 is SGHAT and CDR2 is FQNNGV. The V and J ends lost 4 bases and 9 bases respectively, with 7 bases between them. The CDR3 extends over 10 amino acids. CDR3: CASSSLRQYF. CDR3 DNA sequence: TGTGCCAGCAGCTCTCTAAGGCAGTACTTC.